The source of this T cell receptor beta chain is a study of T cells after yellow fever vaccination. Across the whole study: Where fractions had low cell numbers, libraries were prepared from them with the SMART-Seq v4 Ultra Low Input RNA kit. Regarding the study as a whole: Boosting was followed by the reappearance of most primary-vaccination clones (around 95% CD4, around 86% CD8).

The V end was cut by 4 bases, the J end by 7 bases, with 12 bases between. There are 12 residues in the CDR3. The germline V gene encodes CDR1 SGHRS and CDR2 YFSETQ. This clonotype was counted between two and nine times. Antigen unknown. Template-switching 5'RACE yielded the TCR cDNA; a universal primer site and UMIs were added in the process. TCRdb analysed the 5' RACE reads with MiXCR anew, one entry per CDR3 protein. Of approximately 300,000 distinct CDR3 sequences listed, 10% to 15% are singletons. The material sequenced was CD4+ T cells sorted from PBMCs, taken 45 days after the yellow fever booster vaccination. The TCR was taken from a man aged 30 to 39 who received the YFV17D yellow fever vaccine. This chain links TRBV5-1 with TRBJ2-7; a weak D match, TRBD1 (5 bases). The CDR3 region is CASSTGAPEQYF. The CDR3 DNA follows: TGCGCCAGCAGCACAGGAGCTCCTGAGCAGTACTTC.